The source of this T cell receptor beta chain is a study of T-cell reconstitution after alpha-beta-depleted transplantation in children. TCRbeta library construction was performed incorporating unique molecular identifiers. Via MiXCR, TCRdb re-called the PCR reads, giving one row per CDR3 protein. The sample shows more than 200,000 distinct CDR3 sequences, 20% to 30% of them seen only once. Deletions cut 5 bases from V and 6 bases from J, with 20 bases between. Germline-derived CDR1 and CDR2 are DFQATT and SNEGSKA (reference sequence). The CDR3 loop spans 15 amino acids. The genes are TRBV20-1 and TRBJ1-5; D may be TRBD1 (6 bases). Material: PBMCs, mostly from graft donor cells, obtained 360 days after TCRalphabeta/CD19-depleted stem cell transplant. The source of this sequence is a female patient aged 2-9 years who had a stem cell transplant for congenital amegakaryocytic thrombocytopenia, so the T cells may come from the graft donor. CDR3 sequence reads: CSAGFTGKRGQPQHF. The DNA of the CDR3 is TGCAGTGCTGGATTTACAGGGAAACGGGGTCAGCCCCAGCATTTT.